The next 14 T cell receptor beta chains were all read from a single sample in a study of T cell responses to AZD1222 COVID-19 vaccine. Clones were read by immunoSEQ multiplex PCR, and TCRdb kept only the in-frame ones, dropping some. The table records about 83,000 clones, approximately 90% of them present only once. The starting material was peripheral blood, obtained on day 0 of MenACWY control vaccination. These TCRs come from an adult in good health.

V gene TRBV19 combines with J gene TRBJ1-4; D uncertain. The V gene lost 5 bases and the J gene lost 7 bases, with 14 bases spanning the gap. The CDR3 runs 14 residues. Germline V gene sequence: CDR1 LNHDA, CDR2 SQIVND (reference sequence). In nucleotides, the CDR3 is TGTGCCAGTAGTTATGACCGTATCGGTGAAAAACTGTTTTTT. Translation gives CASSYDRIGEKLFF.

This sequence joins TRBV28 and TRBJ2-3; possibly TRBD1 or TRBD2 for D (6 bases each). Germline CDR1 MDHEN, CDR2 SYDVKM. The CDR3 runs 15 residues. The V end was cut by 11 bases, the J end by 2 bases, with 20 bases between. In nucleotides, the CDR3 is TGTGCCGTCCTCGGGGGCCTATCCCCCACAGATACGCAGTATTTT. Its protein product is CAVLGGLSPTDTQYF.

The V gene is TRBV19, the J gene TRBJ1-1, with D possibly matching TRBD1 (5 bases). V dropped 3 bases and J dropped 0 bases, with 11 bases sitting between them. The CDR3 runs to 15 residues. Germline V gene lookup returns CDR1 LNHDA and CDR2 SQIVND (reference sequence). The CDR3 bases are TGTGCCAGTAGTATCGTGACAGCGTTGAACACTGAAGCTTTCTTT. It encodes CASSIVTALNTEAFF.

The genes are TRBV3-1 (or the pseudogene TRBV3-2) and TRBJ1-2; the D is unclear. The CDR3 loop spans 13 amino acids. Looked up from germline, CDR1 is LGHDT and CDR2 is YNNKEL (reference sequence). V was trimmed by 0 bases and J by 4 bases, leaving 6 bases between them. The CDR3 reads CASSQEERYGYTF. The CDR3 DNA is TGTGCCAGCAGCCAAGAAGAGCGCTATGGCTACACCTTC.

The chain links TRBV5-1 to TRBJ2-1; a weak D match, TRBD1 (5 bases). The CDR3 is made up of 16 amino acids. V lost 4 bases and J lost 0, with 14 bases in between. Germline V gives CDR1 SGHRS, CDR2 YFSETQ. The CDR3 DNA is TGCGCCAGCAGCCCTCAGGGCTTGAGCTCCTACAATGAGCAGTTCTTC. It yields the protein CASSPQGLSSYNEQFF.

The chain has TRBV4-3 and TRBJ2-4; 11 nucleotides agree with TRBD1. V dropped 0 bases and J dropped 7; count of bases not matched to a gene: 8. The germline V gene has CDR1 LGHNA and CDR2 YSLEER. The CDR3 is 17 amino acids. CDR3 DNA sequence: TGCGCCAGCAGCCAAGATGGGATGGACAGGGGGCTCAACATTCAGTACTTC. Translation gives CASSQDGMDRGLNIQYF.

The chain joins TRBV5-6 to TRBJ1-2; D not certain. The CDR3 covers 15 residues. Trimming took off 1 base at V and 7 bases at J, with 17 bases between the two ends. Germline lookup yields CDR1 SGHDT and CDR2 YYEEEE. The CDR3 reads CASSLSRRKEAGYTF. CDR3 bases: TGTGCCAGCAGCTTGTCAAGGAGAAAGGAGGCTGGCTACACCTTC.

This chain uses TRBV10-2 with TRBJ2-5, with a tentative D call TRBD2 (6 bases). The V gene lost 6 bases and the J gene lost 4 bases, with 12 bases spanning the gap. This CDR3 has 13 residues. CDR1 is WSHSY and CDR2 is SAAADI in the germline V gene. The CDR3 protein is CASSPAGGETQYF. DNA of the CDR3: TGCGCCAGCAGCCCCGCCGGGGGAGAGACCCAGTACTTC.

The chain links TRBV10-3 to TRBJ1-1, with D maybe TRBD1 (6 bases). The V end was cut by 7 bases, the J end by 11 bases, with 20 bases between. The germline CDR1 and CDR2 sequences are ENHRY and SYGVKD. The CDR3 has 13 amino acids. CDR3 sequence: CAITGGSLREAFF. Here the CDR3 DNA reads TGTGCCATCACGGGGGGCTCACTCCGGGAGGCTTTCTTT.

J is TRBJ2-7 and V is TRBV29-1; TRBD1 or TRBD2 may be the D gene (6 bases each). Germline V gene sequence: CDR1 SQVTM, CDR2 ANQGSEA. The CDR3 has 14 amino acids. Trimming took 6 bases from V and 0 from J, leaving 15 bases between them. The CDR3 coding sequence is TGCAGCGTCGGGGGAACAGGGAGCTCCTACGAGCAGTACTTC. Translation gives CSVGGTGSSYEQYF.

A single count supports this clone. In nucleotides, the CDR3 is TGTGCCTGGAGTTTGCTTAGTACTGAAGCTTTCTTT. Encoded protein: CAWSLLSTEAFF. This sequence joins TRBV30 and TRBJ1-1; no clear D gene. Deletions cut 2 bases from V and 5 bases from J, with 9 bases between. CDR1 is GTSNPN and CDR2 is SVGIG in the germline V gene (reference sequence). The CDR3 runs to 12 residues.

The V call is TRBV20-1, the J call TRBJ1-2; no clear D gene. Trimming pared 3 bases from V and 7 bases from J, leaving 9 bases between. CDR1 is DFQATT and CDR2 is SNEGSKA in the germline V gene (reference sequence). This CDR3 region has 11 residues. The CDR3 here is CSARNGVGYTF. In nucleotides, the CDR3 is TGCAGTGCTAGGAACGGGGTTGGCTACACCTTC.

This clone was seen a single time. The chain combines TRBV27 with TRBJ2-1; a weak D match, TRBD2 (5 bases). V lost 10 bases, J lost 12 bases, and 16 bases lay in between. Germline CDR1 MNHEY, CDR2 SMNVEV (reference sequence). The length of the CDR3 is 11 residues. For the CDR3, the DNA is TGTGCCACGAACCAGAGGGTTTGGCAGTTCTTC. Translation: CATNQRVWQFF.

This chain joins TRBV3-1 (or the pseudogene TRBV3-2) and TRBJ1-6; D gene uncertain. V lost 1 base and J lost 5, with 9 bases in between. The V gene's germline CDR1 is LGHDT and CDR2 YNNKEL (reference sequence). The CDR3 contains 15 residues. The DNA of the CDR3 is TGTGCCAGCAGCCAAGTTGGTACGAATAATTCACCCCTCCACTTT. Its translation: CASSQVGTNNSPLHF.